The 22 T cell receptor beta chains below come from one sample, sequenced in a study of Ad26.COV2.S vaccination and SARS-CoV-2 variants. The table came from immunoSEQ multiplex PCR; TCRdb's copy has only in-frame clones and leaves some out. The sample includes more than 150,000 clones, roughly nine tenths of them seen just once. The sequencing here drew on peripheral blood, taken after recovery from COVID-19. Every receptor here comes from a human donor who had recovered from COVID-19.

This chain uses TRBV29-1 with TRBJ2-5, with a weak D call TRBD1 (6 bases). Germline values: CDR1 SQVTM, CDR2 ANQGSEA. With 3 bases removed from V and 3 bases from J, the gap between germline ends came to 11 bases. This CDR3 comprises 13 residues. The CDR3 loop is CSVDRDTEETQYF. CDR3 coding DNA: TGCAGCGTTGACCGGGACACCGAAGAGACCCAGTACTTC.

V usage is TRBV18 and J usage is TRBJ2-3; a possible D gene is TRBD2 (6 bases). The germline V gene has CDR1 KGHSH and CDR2 LQKENI. V was pared by 3 bases and J by 7 bases, with 14 bases between. The CDR3 runs to 14 residues. This chain's CDR3 is CASSPGTARNTQYF. The CDR3 DNA follows: TGTGCCAGCTCACCGGGGACTGCAAGGAATACGCAGTATTTT. Filled out from reference TRBV18 and TRBJ2-3, the complete variable domain reads NAGVMQNPRHLVRRRGQEARLRCSPMKGHSHVYWYRQLPEEGLKFMVYLQKENIIDESGMPKERFSAEFPKEGPSILRIQQVVRGDSAAYFCASSPGTARNTQYFGPGTRLTVL.

This clone came up once. The gene calls are TRBV12-3 or TRBV12-4 and TRBJ1-1; the D gene is possibly TRBD1 (5 bases). V dropped 5 bases and J dropped 1 base, with 8 bases sitting between them. The length of the CDR3 is 13 residues. CDR3 sequence (DNA): TGTGCCAGCAGTCCCACAGGGAACACTGAAGCTTTCTTT. Translated, it gives CASSPTGNTEAFF.

V usage is TRBV2 and J usage is TRBJ1-3; D call uncertain. V was trimmed by 2 bases and J by 7 bases, leaving 6 bases between them. The CDR3 covers 12 residues. Germline V gene data show CDR1 as SNHLY and CDR2 as FYNNEI. The CDR3 loop is CASSEIGNTIYF. The CDR3 DNA follows: TGTGCCAGCAGTGAAATAGGGAACACCATATATTTT. The full variable domain, with the rest looked up from reference TRBV2 and TRBJ1-3, is EPEVTQTPSHQVTQMGQEVILRCVPISNHLYFYWYRQILGQKVEFLVSFYNNEISEKSEIFDDQFSVERPDGSNFTLKIRSTKLEDSAMYFCASSEIGNTIYFGEGSWLTVV.

Notes on this clone: The junction departs from germline at one end; a sequencing error may be responsible. The J gene is TRBJ2-3, the V gene TRBV7-7; TRBD2 is a possible D gene (5 bases). Germline V gene sequence: CDR1 SSHAT, CDR2 FNYEAQ (reference sequence). The CDR3 has 14 amino acids. In nucleotides, the CDR3 is TGTGCTAGCAGCTTAGCGCACGGCACAGATACGCAGTATTTT. Amino acid sequence: CASSLAHGTDTQYF.

This clone was found once. This rearrangement joins TRBV9 to TRBJ2-7, with TRBD1 as a possible D gene (6 bases). This CDR3 spans 14 amino acids. The germline V gene encodes CDR1 SGDLS and CDR2 YYNGEE. Trimming removed 0 bases at V and 6 bases at J, with 13 bases between. The CDR3 DNA reads TGTGCCAGCAGCGTAGCGGGACACCCCTCCGAGCAGTACTTC. Translating it yields CASSVAGHPSEQYF.

The chain links TRBV6-5 to TRBJ1-5; possible D gene TRBD1, 5 bases. This CDR3 comprises 15 residues. V shed 6 bases and J shed 3 bases, with 15 bases lying between them. From germline, CDR1 is MNHEY and CDR2 SVGAGI. For the CDR3, the DNA is TGTGCCAGCAGCCCGGACATTTCCCCCAATCAGCCCCAGCATTTT. Translated, it gives CASSPDISPNQPQHF.

As for this clone: Other DNA sequences in this specimen translate into the identical CDR3. V is TRBV9 and J is TRBJ2-1, with 8 nucleotides matching TRBD2. The CDR3 extends over 16 amino acids. V lost 2 bases, J lost 7 bases, and 11 bases stayed unmatched. Germline values: CDR1 SGDLS, CDR2 YYNGEE. The CDR3: CASSVGPSGRGNEQFF. As DNA, the CDR3 is TGTGCCAGCAGCGTTGGGCCCAGCGGGAGAGGAAATGAGCAGTTCTTC. The full variable domain, with the rest looked up from reference TRBV9 and TRBJ2-1, is DSGVTQTPKHLITATGQRVTLRCSPRSGDLSVYWYQQSLDQGLQFLIQYYNGEERAKGNILERFSAQQFPDLHSELNLSSLELGDSALYFCASSVGPSGRGNEQFFGPGTRLTVL.

The chain has TRBV14 and TRBJ2-5, with 12 bases lining up with TRBD2. J was trimmed by 5 bases and V by 3 bases; bases with no gene match: 10. CDR1 and CDR2 (germline): SGHDN, FVKESK. The CDR3 length is 17 residues. The CDR3 region has the DNA TGTGCCAGCAGCCACCTTTCGACTAGCGGGGGAAGGGAGACCCAGTACTTC. As protein: CASSHLSTSGGRETQYF.

This clone was seen only a few times. J is TRBJ2-2 and V is TRBV7-9; D is unclear. The CDR3 consists of 15 residues. The germline CDR1 and CDR2 sequences are SEHNR and FQNEAQ (reference sequence). With 5 bases removed from V and 7 bases from J, the gap between germline ends came to 17 bases. The CDR3 here is CASSPVPKKNGELFF. DNA for the CDR3: TGTGCCAGCAGCCCGGTCCCGAAAAAAAACGGGGAGCTGTTTTTT.

The chain has TRBV7-2 and TRBJ2-3, with 10 bases aligning to TRBD2. In germline, CDR1 is SGHTA, CDR2 FQGNSA. The ends lost 5 bases at V and 1 base at J; junction bases unmatched: 6. CDR3 length: 16 amino acids. This CDR3 reads CASSVKRGGRTDTQYF. For the CDR3, the DNA is TGTGCCAGCAGCGTGAAGCGGGGGGGCCGCACAGATACGCAGTATTTT. The variable domain in full, completed from reference TRBV7-2 and TRBJ2-3, reads GAGVSQSPSNKVTEKGKDVELRCDPISGHTALYWYRQSLGQGLEFLIYFQGNSAPDKSGLPSDRFSAERTGGSVSTLTIQRTQQEDSAVYLCASSVKRGGRTDTQYFGPGTRLTVL.

This chain joins TRBV2 and TRBJ2-7; the match to TRBD1 covers 7 bases. V was clipped by 4 bases and J by 4 bases; unmatched bases: 4. This CDR3 is 13 amino acids long. CDR1 and CDR2 (germline): SNHLY, FYNNEI. CDR3 DNA: TGTGCCAGCAGTGTGACAGGGAGATACGAGCAGTACTTC. Its protein product is CASSVTGRYEQYF.

The table lists this clone with a count of one. The chain links TRBV10-1 to TRBJ2-1, with D possibly being TRBD1 (6 bases). Trimming pared 6 bases from V and 0 bases from J, leaving 15 bases between. Germline lookup yields CDR1 WNHNN and CDR2 SYGVQD (reference sequence). The CDR3 runs to 16 residues. The CDR3 DNA is TGCGCCAGCAGGGCCCCGGACAGCAGCTCCTACAATGAGCAGTTCTTC. Protein sequence: CASRAPDSSSYNEQFF.

The chain recombines TRBV2 with TRBJ2-5; D possibly uses TRBD1 or TRBD2 (5 bases each). Germline V gene data show CDR1 as SNHLY and CDR2 as FYNNEI. CDR3 length: 14 amino acids. The germline V and J ends were trimmed by 5 bases and 1 base, with 11 bases remaining between them. DNA of the CDR3: TGTGCCAGCAGTTTACGGGACCCCCAAGAGACCCAGTACTTC. Amino acid sequence: CASSLRDPQETQYF. Based on the CDR3 plus reference TRBV2 and TRBJ2-5, the full variable domain is EPEVTQTPSHQVTQMGQEVILRCVPISNHLYFYWYRQILGQKVEFLVSFYNNEISEKSEIFDDQFSVERPDGSNFTLKIRSTKLEDSAMYFCASSLRDPQETQYFGPGTRLLVL.

The CDR3 here is CASSQEAGRAKFF. In DNA form, the CDR3 reads TGTGCCAGCAGCCAAGAGGCGGGGAGGGCTAAGTTCTTC. The rearrangement links TRBV4-2 to TRBJ2-1; 7 positions agree with TRBD2. CDR3 length equals 13 residues. The V segment lost 0 bases and the J segment 14 bases; nucleotides outside the gene matches: 7. The germline gives CDR1 LGHNA, CDR2 YNFKEQ.

J is TRBJ2-7 and V is TRBV18; D may be TRBD1 (5 bases). The ends were cut back, 1 base at V and 5 bases at J, with 12 bases in the middle. The CDR3 spans 14 residues. The germline gives CDR1 KGHSH, CDR2 LQKENI. CDR3 sequence: CASSPQTADHEQYF. CDR3 nucleotides: TGTGCCAGCTCACCACAGACAGCTGACCACGAGCAGTACTTC.

This rearrangement joins TRBV7-8 to TRBJ2-4, with 7 bases identical to TRBD1. The CDR3 extends over 13 amino acids. Germline loops: CDR1 SGHVS, CDR2 FQNEAQ. J lost 9 bases, V lost 4 bases, and 6 bases had no gene match. CDR3 region: CASSSTGVAIQYF. In DNA, the CDR3 is TGTGCCAGCAGCTCTACAGGGGTCGCCATTCAGTACTTC.

The chain links TRBV5-4 to TRBJ1-1, with D unresolved. CDR3 length: 12 amino acids. V lost 0 bases to trimming and J lost 5 bases, with 5 bases between them. The germline V gene has CDR1 SGHNT and CDR2 YYREEE (reference sequence). CDR3 sequence reads: CASSLGLTEAFF. Here the CDR3 DNA reads TGTGCCAGCAGCTTGGGGTTAACTGAAGCTTTCTTT.

This chain connects TRBV6-5 to TRBJ2-7; maybe TRBD1 (5 bases). The ends were cut back, 3 bases at V and 5 bases at J, with 11 bases in the middle. Germline CDR1 MNHEY, CDR2 SVGAGI. CDR3 length equals 13 residues. The CDR3 reads CASSYMGLNEQYF. The CDR3 coding sequence is TGTGCCAGCAGTTATATGGGGCTCAACGAGCAGTACTTC.

V and J are TRBV2 and TRBJ2-1; no firm D call. V lost 6 bases and J lost 0, with 9 bases in between. Germline CDR1 reads SNHLY; CDR2 reads FYNNEI. The CDR3 totals 14 residues. DNA of the CDR3: TGTGCCAGCAGAGCAGCCAGCTCCTACAATGAGCAGTTCTTC. Its translation: CASRAASSYNEQFF.

The genes are TRBV5-4 and TRBJ2-3; 12 bases map to TRBD2. With 0 bases clipped from V and 3 bases from J, the junction kept 11 bases outside the gene matches. CDR1 is SGHNT, CDR2 YYREEE, per germline (reference sequence). The CDR3 extends over 19 amino acids. CDR3 residues: CASSLGPGLAGLGTDTQYF. The CDR3 DNA reads TGTGCCAGCAGCTTGGGCCCAGGACTAGCGGGGCTGGGAACAGATACGCAGTATTTT.

The gene calls are TRBV4-2 and TRBJ2-6; TRBD2 agrees at 8 bases. Germline values: CDR1 LGHNA, CDR2 YNFKEQ. The V gene end was trimmed by 4 bases and the J gene end by 1 base; junction bases not matched to a gene: 3. CDR3 length: 16 residues. CDR3 amino acids: CASSPGGSSGANVLTF. CDR3 sequence (DNA): TGTGCCAGCAGCCCGGGGGGGAGTTCTGGGGCCAACGTCCTGACTTTC.